This T cell receptor beta chain emerged from a study of T cell responses to AZD1222 COVID-19 vaccine. For the study at large: Timing groups of about 4 and about 12 weeks for second doses were pooled. The study, taken as a whole, reports: Possibly, clonal diversity was underestimated; donors were largely white British and included more females. Spike-specific TCR breadth rose after two AZD1222 doses, and depth rose as well.

Profiled with immunoSEQ multiplex PCR; TCRdb holds only in-frame clones, not every one. The repertoire holds 180,000 or so clones, with roughly 94% as singletons. This clone has just a few counts. As yet, its antigen is unknown. The CDR3 covers 15 residues. Germline values: CDR1 MNHEY, CDR2 SVGAGI. The V and J ends lost 8 bases and 6 bases, in that order; junction bases with no gene match: 8. The TCR was taken from an adult in good health. The sequenced sample was peripheral blood, obtained on day 0 of AZD1222 vaccination. The rearrangement uses TRBV6-5 and TRBJ2-2, with 11 bases aligning to TRBD1. Written as DNA, the CDR3 is TGTGCCAGCCGTCCGGGACAGGGGGTAGCCGGGGAGCTGTTTTTT. It codes for CASRPGQGVAGELFF.